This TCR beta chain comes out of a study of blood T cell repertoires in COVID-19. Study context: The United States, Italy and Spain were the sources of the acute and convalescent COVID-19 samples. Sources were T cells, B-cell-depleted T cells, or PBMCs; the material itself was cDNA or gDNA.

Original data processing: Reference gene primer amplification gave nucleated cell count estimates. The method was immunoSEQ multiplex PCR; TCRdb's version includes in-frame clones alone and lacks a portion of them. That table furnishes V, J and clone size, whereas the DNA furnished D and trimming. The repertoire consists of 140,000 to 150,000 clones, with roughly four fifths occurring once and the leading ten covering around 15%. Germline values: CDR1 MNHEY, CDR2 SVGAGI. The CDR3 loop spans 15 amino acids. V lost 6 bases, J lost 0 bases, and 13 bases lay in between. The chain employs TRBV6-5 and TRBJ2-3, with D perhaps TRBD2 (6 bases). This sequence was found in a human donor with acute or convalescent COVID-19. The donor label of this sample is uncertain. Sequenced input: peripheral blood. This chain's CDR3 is CASRTGVISTDTQYF. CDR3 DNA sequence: TGTGCCAGCAGGACGGGGGTTATTAGCACAGATACGCAGTATTTT.